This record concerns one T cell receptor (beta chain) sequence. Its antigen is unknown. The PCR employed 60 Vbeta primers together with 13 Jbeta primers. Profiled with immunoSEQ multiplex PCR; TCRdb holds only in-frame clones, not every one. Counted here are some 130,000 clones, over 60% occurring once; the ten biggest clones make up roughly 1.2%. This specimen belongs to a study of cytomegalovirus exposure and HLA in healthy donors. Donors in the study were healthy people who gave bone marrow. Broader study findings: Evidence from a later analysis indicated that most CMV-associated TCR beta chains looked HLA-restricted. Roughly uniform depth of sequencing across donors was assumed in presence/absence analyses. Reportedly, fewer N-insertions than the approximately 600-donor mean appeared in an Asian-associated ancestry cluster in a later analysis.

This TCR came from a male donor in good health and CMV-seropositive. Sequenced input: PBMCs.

CDR3 amino acids: CASSEIGGTDTQYF. The CDR3 DNA reads as TGTGCCAGCAGTGAAATCGGAGGCACAGATACGCAGTATTTT. This rearrangement joins TRBV6-1 to TRBJ2-3; no clear D. Germline CDR1 MNHNS, CDR2 SASEGT. Trimming cost V 2 bases and J 1 base, with 7 bases left between them. The CDR3 runs 14 residues.